This entry lists 5 T cell receptor beta chains sequenced from one sample in a study of vaccination and CD4 T cells after COVID-19. What these receptors recognize is not known. Treatment described: roughly 10-day PBMC culture with coronavirus spike peptide pools or control peptides (ViraFEST assay). Researchers collected the unexposed donor's CD4+ T cells before the COVID-19 pandemic (2011-2018). Cultured CD4+ T cell DNA was sequenced using the Oncomine TCR Beta short-read assay. TCRdb re-analysed the PCR reads in MiXCR, keeping a single row per CDR3 protein. The table includes 5,500 to 6,500 distinct CDR3 sequences, around a quarter detected once. The material sequenced was CD4+ T cells from blood, cultured in vitro. The receptor set was obtained from a human donor in good health.

This rearrangement joins TRBV15 to TRBJ2-7; D call uncertain. The CDR3 consists of 13 residues. With 0 bases removed from V and 5 bases from J, the gap between germline ends came to 8 bases. Germline values: CDR1 LNHNV, CDR2 YYDKDF (reference sequence). The CDR3: CATSRDLGDEQYF. The CDR3 DNA is TGTGCCACCAGCAGAGATCTTGGAGACGAGCAGTACTTC.

The chain recombines TRBV20-1 with TRBJ1-1; the D gene is possibly TRBD1 (6 bases). This CDR3 region has 14 residues. Germline CDR1 reads DFQATT; CDR2 reads SNEGSKA (reference sequence). V lost 3 bases and J lost 8, with 19 bases in between. CDR3: CSARDGQILWEAFF. Here the CDR3 DNA reads TGCAGTGCTAGGGATGGACAGATCCTTTGGGAAGCTTTCTTT.

This chain uses TRBV4-2 with TRBJ2-5; no reliable D call. V shed 3 bases and J shed 5 bases, with 10 bases lying between them. Germline V lookup: CDR1 LGHNA, CDR2 YNFKEQ. The length of the CDR3 is 13 residues. The CDR3 DNA reads as TGTGCCAGCAGCCAGGACGGGCCGGAGACCCAGTACTTC. Residues: CASSQDGPETQYF.

J is TRBJ1-5 and V is TRBV28, with 9 bases lining up with TRBD1. V trimming: 4 bases; J trimming: 15 bases; junction bases outside the gene matches: 7. The germline CDR1 and CDR2 sequences are MDHEN and SYDVKM. The CDR3 loop spans 12 amino acids. The CDR3 loop reads CASSSPGQGRHF. CDR3 nucleotide sequence: TGTGCCAGCAGTTCTCCGGGACAGGGTCGGCATTTT.

This chain links TRBV9 with TRBJ2-7, with no clear D. Germline CDR1 is SGDLS and CDR2 is YYNGEE. The CDR3 contains 13 residues. Deletions cut 3 bases from V and 6 bases from J, with 13 bases between. Here the CDR3 DNA reads TGTGCCAGCAGCGGTCAAGGGATTTCCGAGCAGTACTTC. As protein: CASSGQGISEQYF.